The source of this T cell receptor (beta chain) is a study of response to subunit inactivated influenza vaccine. A note on this clonotype: Antigen unknown.

Using its own MiXCR run on the RT-PCR reads, TCRdb lists one record per CDR3 protein. The sample yields roughly 460,000 distinct CDR3 sequences, approximately 11% seen once. Regarding the study as a whole: It was suggested by the authors that few new T cells are recruited by each seasonal influenza vaccination.

Germline lookup yields CDR1 SGHAT and CDR2 FQNNGV. V dropped 5 bases and J dropped 6; count of bases not matched to a gene: 13. The CDR3 is 15 amino acids. The sequence derives from a man aged 45-65 years who received an inactivated influenza vaccine. The chain employs TRBV11-2 and TRBJ2-7, with TRBD1 identical over 7 bases. The starting material was PBMCs from blood, obtained about 6 weeks after vaccination. CDR3 region: CASSKRGQEVGEQYF. CDR3 DNA: TGTGCCAGCAGCAAGCGAGGACAGGAGGTAGGCGAGCAGTACTTC.